This T cell receptor (beta chain) was captured in a study of cytomegalovirus exposure and HLA in healthy donors. The wider study: The approximately 120 validation repertoires and the roughly 670 first-cohort repertoires shared a platform, a later analysis reported.

Findings and limits, study-wide: A later analysis found first-cohort TCR clusters tended to co-occur in the 120 or so validation repertoires. The study designated about 160 TCR beta chains cytomegalovirus-associated.

Only in-frame clones appear in the TCRdb table, and some are missing; sequencing was by immunoSEQ multiplex PCR. The sample has about 43,000 clones, 92% seen once; the top ten hold 5.5% to 6.5%. About this clone: Its antigen remains unknown.

Sequencing was carried out using PBMCs. The clonotype was recovered from a man aged 18 to 29 in good health and CMV-seronegative.

Here the CDR3 reads CASSEGSGPGTIYF. The CDR3, as DNA: TGTGCCAGCAGTGAAGGTTCAGGCCCCGGCACCATATATTTT. The chain is built from TRBV6-1 and TRBJ1-3; no definite D call. This CDR3 region has 14 residues. V dropped 1 base and J dropped 9 bases, with 13 bases sitting between them. Per germline, CDR1 MNHNS and CDR2 SASEGT.